This T cell receptor beta chain originates from a study of cytomegalovirus exposure and HLA in healthy donors. J gave up 4 bases and V 1 base, and 11 bases lay outside the gene matches. Germline V gene sequence: CDR1 SGHDN, CDR2 FVKESK. CDR3 length equals 17 residues. Study-wide findings and caveats: Later analysis placed DRB1 highest and HLA-C lowest in TCR association rates, which differed by HLA locus. Most subjects' HLA-A and HLA-B alleles were reportedly predicted from TCR beta sequences. An analysis was carried out later, and it reportedly showed fewer N-insertions in an Asian-associated ancestry cluster than the approximately 700-donor mean.

The primer mix had 60 Vbeta and 13 Jbeta primers. Generated by immunoSEQ multiplex PCR, the TCRdb table keeps only in-frame clones and is missing some. This table holds approximately 100,000 clones, 77% found once. Notes on this clone: The antigen is not known.

Unrecorded immune exposure was likely among donors, who were nominally healthy when sampled. Sequenced input: PBMCs. The chain employs TRBV14 and TRBJ2-7; 9 nucleotides agree with TRBD1. This receptor was taken from a man between 35 and 55 years old in good health and CMV-seropositive. DNA of the CDR3: TGTGCCAGCAGCCAAGGCCCTCCGGGACAGGGCGGGTACGAGCAGTACTTC. Protein product: CASSQGPPGQGGYEQYF.